This T cell receptor beta chain appears in the sequencing data of a study of T cell responses to AZD1222 COVID-19 vaccine. Study summary: Doses given second, at about 4 or about 12 weeks, were pooled. Study-wide results and caveats: Distributed over spike, vaccine-associated CD4 TCRs predominated at 160-218 and 743-854.

Germline CDR1 and CDR2: MDHEN and SYDVKM. The CDR3 extends over 15 amino acids. J was trimmed by 7 bases and V by 5 bases; bases with no gene match: 11. Measured with immunoSEQ multiplex PCR; TCRdb has only the in-frame clones, and not every one. The data hold fewer than 200,000 clones, with almost 95% observed a single time. About this clone itself: What it binds is not known.

This sequence originates from an adult in good health. The V gene is TRBV28, the J gene TRBJ1-3; TRBD1 agrees at 7 bases. Here the sequenced sample was peripheral blood, taken on day 0 of AZD1222 vaccination. The CDR3 is CASSNLGGGQNTIYF. The DNA for the CDR3 is TGTGCCAGCAGTAACCTGGGAGGGGGCCAGAACACCATATATTTT.